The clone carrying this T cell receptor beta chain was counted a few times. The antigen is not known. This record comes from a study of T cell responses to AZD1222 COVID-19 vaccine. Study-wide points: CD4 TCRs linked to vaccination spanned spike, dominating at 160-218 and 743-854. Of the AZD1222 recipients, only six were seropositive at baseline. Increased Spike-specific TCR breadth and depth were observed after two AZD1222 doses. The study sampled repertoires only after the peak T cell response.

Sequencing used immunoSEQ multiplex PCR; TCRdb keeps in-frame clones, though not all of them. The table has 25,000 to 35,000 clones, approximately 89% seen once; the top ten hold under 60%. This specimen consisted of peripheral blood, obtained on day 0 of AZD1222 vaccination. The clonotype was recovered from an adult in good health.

This CDR3 is CASSPRGGLQETQYF. The CDR3 DNA is TGTGCCAGCAGCCCCAGGGGAGGATTACAAGAGACCCAGTACTTC. The chain combines TRBV7-7 with TRBJ2-5, with D perhaps assigned TRBD1 or TRBD2 (6 bases each). CDR3 size: 15 residues. Between the trimmed V and J ends, which lost 5 bases and 2 bases, there was a span of 15 bases. The germline V gene encodes CDR1 SSHAT and CDR2 FNYEAQ (reference sequence).